The rows below give T cell receptor beta chains drawn from one sample of a study of cytomegalovirus exposure and HLA in healthy donors. Using immunoSEQ multiplex PCR, the repertoire was profiled, and TCRdb retains in-frame clones only, with some absent. There are approximately 100,000 clones in the sample; around three quarters occur only once, and under 5% lies in the top ten. Sequenced input: PBMCs. Receptors were obtained from a female donor in good health and CMV-seropositive. CDR3s include the opening cysteine and the closing phenylalanine or tryptophan. The order of the fields is J gene, D gene, V gene, clone size, CDR3 protein, CDR3 DNA. A D gene is named only where the DNA matches it firmly. Some rows mark clone size as missing; the rest say once, few, many or name a class of expanded clone.

TRBJ1-4 | TRBD1 | TRBV18 | - | CASSPPGGAYEKLFF | TGTGCCAGCTCACCACCAGGGGGCGCGTATGAAAAACTGTTTTTT
TRBJ2-7 | - | TRBV11-2 | - | CASSLDGATVAYEQYF | TGTGCCAGCAGCTTAGACGGAGCCACGGTGGCCTACGAGCAGTACTTC
TRBJ1-1 | TRBD1 | TRBV7-2 | - | CASSPRTGGEAFF | TGTGCCAGCAGTCCCCGGACAGGGGGCGAAGCTTTCTTT
TRBJ1-5 | - | TRBV6-5 | - | CASSYGGSQPQHF | TGTGCCAGCAGTTACGGCGGGTCTCAGCCCCAGCATTTT
TRBJ2-1 | TRBD2 | TRBV19 | - | CASGLGYYNEQFF | TGTGCCAGTGGACTAGGTTATTACAATGAGCAGTTCTTC
TRBJ2-7 | - | TRBV18 | - | CASSPELTAYEQYF | TGTGCCAGCTCACCAGAGCTCACAGCTTACGAGCAGTACTTC
TRBJ1-1 | - | TRBV5-1 | once | CASSLEGADTEAFF | TGCGCCAGCAGCTTGGAAGGGGCTGACACTGAAGCTTTCTTT
TRBJ1-1 | TRBD1 | TRBV6-6 | - | CASGRQGANTEAFF | TGTGCCAGCGGCAGACAGGGGGCTAACACTGAAGCTTTCTTT
TRBJ2-1 | - | TRBV7-9 | - | CASEPWGAANEQFF | TGTGCCAGCGAGCCATGGGGAGCGGCCAATGAGCAGTTCTTC
TRBJ2-2 | - | TRBV2 | - | CASSEAGIGTGELFF | TGTGCCAGCAGTGAGGCGGGAATCGGGACCGGGGAGCTGTTTTTT
TRBJ1-2 | - | TRBV7-2 | - | CASSLVGLANYGYTF | TGTGCCAGCAGCTTAGTCGGGTTAGCTAACTATGGCTACACCTTC
TRBJ2-1 | - | TRBV7-2 | - | CASRERTGSSYNEQFF | TGTGCCAGCAGAGAACGGACGGGGAGCTCCTACAATGAGCAGTTCTTC
TRBJ1-1 | - | TRBV12-5 | - | CASGLERYTEAFF | TGTGCTAGTGGTTTGGAGCGATACACTGAAGCTTTCTTT
TRBJ1-4 | TRBD1 | TRBV5-1 | - | CASSLGQGGEKLFF | TGCGCCAGCAGCTTGGGACAGGGTGGAGAAAAACTGTTTTTT
TRBJ1-6 | TRBD1 | TRBV19 | - | CASSRDRAYNSPLHF | TGTGCCAGTAGTAGGGACAGAGCCTATAATTCACCCCTCCACTTT
TRBJ2-3 | TRBD2 | TRBV5-1 | - | CASSLRGGDTQYF | TGCGCCAGCAGCCTGCGCGGGGGAGATACGCAGTATTTT
TRBJ1-5 | - | TRBV6-6 | - | CASSYTGGRDQPQHF | TGTGCCAGCAGTTACACGGGAGGTAGGGATCAGCCCCAGCATTTT
TRBJ1-2 | - | TRBV6-5 | - | CASSPVAGRSGYTF | TGTGCCAGCAGCCCCGTTGCGGGGCGTAGTGGCTACACCTTC
TRBJ1-1 | - | TRBV27 | - | CASSPRPGSEAFF | TGTGCCAGCAGTCCCAGACCGGGGTCTGAAGCTTTCTTT
TRBJ2-5 | - | TRBV5-1 | once | CASSLTTGEEETQYF | TGCGCCAGCAGCTTAACTACTGGAGAAGAAGAGACCCAGTACTTC
TRBJ1-4 | TRBD1 | TRBV6-5 | - | CASSYSRDSSRSKLFF | TGTGCCAGCAGTTACTCGCGGGACAGCTCCCGATCGAAACTGTTTTTT
TRBJ2-5 | TRBD2 | TRBV5-1 | - | CASSPTLTSGGSETQYF | TGCGCCAGCAGCCCCACCCTTACTAGCGGGGGGTCAGAGACCCAGTACTTC
TRBJ2-1 | TRBD2 | TRBV14 | - | CASSQAWTSIFF | TGTGCCAGCAGCCAAGCATGGACTAGCATCTTCTTC
TRBJ2-1 | TRBD1 | TRBV14 | - | CASSLRPGQGGHNEQFF | TGTGCCAGCAGCCTAAGACCGGGACAGGGAGGTCACAATGAGCAGTTCTTC
TRBJ1-1 | TRBD1 | TRBV19 | - | CASSDSGQGGTEAFF | TGTGCCAGTAGTGACTCCGGACAGGGCGGAACTGAAGCTTTCTTT
TRBJ2-7 | TRBD1 | TRBV18 | - | CASSRQGTSSEQYF | TGTGCCAGCTCACGACAGGGAACGTCGAGCGAGCAGTACTTC
TRBJ2-5 | TRBD2 | TRBV4-2 | - | CASSQTGLAGEETQYF | TGTGCCAGCAGCCAAACGGGACTAGCGGGAGAAGAGACCCAGTACTTC
TRBJ2-7 | - | TRBV6-5 | - | CASSSGLNYEQYF | TGTGCCAGCAGTTCGGGATTAAACTACGAGCAGTACTTC
TRBJ2-5 | - | TRBV5-1 | few | CASSLARPSLRETQYF | TGCGCCAGCAGCTTGGCCAGACCATCCCTGAGGGAGACCCAGTACTTC
TRBJ2-3 | - | TRBV9 | few | CASSLRTSTDTQYF | TGTGCCAGCAGCCTTCGGACTAGCACAGATACGCAGTATTTT
TRBJ2-7 | - | TRBV6-5 | - | CASSYFFQGTYEQYF | TGTGCCAGCAGTTACTTCTTTCAGGGGACCTACGAGCAGTACTTC
TRBJ2-6 | - | TRBV19 | - | CASSPRTTTGANVLTF | TGTGCCAGTAGTCCTCGGACTACAACTGGGGCCAACGTCCTGACTTTC
TRBJ1-2 | - | TRBV29-1 | - | CSVGGTRTNYGYTF | TGCAGCGTTGGAGGGACAAGGACTAACTATGGCTACACCTTC
TRBJ2-3 | - | TRBV11-2 | - | CATTVPAGDTQYF | TGTGCCACAACTGTGCCCGCCGGGGATACGCAGTATTTT
TRBJ1-6 | - | TRBV6-5 | once | CASSYSPMTGNSPLHF | TGTGCCAGCAGTTACTCGCCTATGACAGGCAATTCACCCCTCCACTTT
TRBJ2-7 | - | TRBV6-4 | - | CARPTAPYEQYF | TGTGCCAGACCAACAGCACCCTACGAGCAGTACTTC
TRBJ2-5 | - | TRBV7-2 | - | CASKEDSWGETQYF | TGTGCCAGCAAAGAGGACAGTTGGGGAGAGACCCAGTACTTC
TRBJ1-1 | - | TRBV6-1 | few | CAGRQANTEAFF | TGTGCCGGTCGACAGGCGAACACTGAAGCTTTCTTT
TRBJ2-7 | TRBD1 | TRBV18 | - | CASSPPTGFHEQYF | TGTGCCAGCTCACCACCGACAGGGTTCCACGAGCAGTACTTC
TRBJ2-3 | TRBD1 | TRBV5-1 | once | CASSRSTGGRTDTQYF | TGCGCCAGCAGCCGTTCCACAGGGGGACGCACAGATACGCAGTATTTT
TRBJ2-7 | - | TRBV5-8 | - | CASSFILEQYF | TGTGCCAGCAGCTTTATTCTCGAGCAGTACTTC
TRBJ2-1 | - | TRBV19 | - | CASGRLSSYNEQFF | TGTGCCAGTGGGCGACTAAGCTCCTACAATGAGCAGTTCTTC
TRBJ2-7 | - | TRBV6-4 | - | CASTRLVCSLGQYF | TGTGCCAGCACCAGACTAGTTTGTTCACTCGGGCAGTACTTC
TRBJ2-3 | - | TRBV29-1 | - | CSVPPGGGSTDTQYF | TGCAGCGTTCCCCCGGGGGGCGGGAGCACAGATACGCAGTATTTT
TRBJ2-1 | TRBD2 | TRBV29-1 | - | CSAPEVAGSSYNEQFF | TGCAGCGCCCCCGAGGTAGCGGGGAGCTCCTACAATGAGCAGTTCTTC